This is a list of T cell receptor beta chains from one sample in a study of memory CD4+ T cells and cytomegalovirus serostatus. Some clones are missing from TCRdb's copy, which holds only in-frame ones; the method was immunoSEQ multiplex PCR. The table records 56,000 or so clones, around 81% of them present only once. Sequencing used memory CD4+ T cells from blood. These receptor sequences come from an adult in good health and CMV-seronegative. Some clones in this sample may be carry-over from other donors' samples. The CDR3 runs from the conserved cysteine through the conserved F or W. D genes are given only for firm matches. The size field is filled for only some rows; it gives once, few, many or a size class.

v_gene	j_gene	abundance	d_gene	CDR3nt	CDR3aa
TRBV7-9	TRBJ2-7	-	-	TGTGCCAGCAGCTTTTTGGGTCCCGGACGAAGGCGCCCCGAGCAGTACTTC	CASSFLGPGRRRPEQYF
TRBV27	TRBJ2-2	-	-	TGTGCCAGCAGTTTAAGCCGACTTCACCTGACCGGGGAGCTGTTTTTT	CASSLSRLHLTGELFF
TRBV12-5	TRBJ2-7	-	-	TGTGCTAGTGGTTTGATTCCCCTAGCCATCTCCTACGAGCAGTACTTC	CASGLIPLAISYEQYF
TRBV6-6	TRBJ2-2	few	-	TGTGCCAGCAGTTATAACACCGGGGAGCTGTTTTTT	CASSYNTGELFF
TRBV13	TRBJ2-1	-	-	TGTGCCAGCAGCTTCGGGGGCGGGGGAAGCTCCTACAATGAGCAGTTCTTC	CASSFGGGGSSYNEQFF
TRBV5-6	TRBJ1-5	once	-	TGTGCCCGCGACAGGCAGCCCCAGCATTTT	CARDRQPQHF
TRBV18	TRBJ1-2	-	-	TGTGCCAGCTCACCTAACGAACGGTCAGGCTATGGCTACACCTTC	CASSPNERSGYGYTF
TRBV10-3	TRBJ1-5	-	TRBD1	TGTGCCATCAGTGAGCGGGGGACAGGGGCCAATCAGCCCCAGCATTTT	CAISERGTGANQPQHF
TRBV29-1	TRBJ2-7	-	-	TGCAGCGTTGCCATTACCCTCGACGAGCAGTACTTC	CSVAITLDEQYF
TRBV30	TRBJ2-1	-	TRBD1	TGTGCCTGGATATTCCACTCGAGACAGGGGAATGAGCAGTTCTTC	CAWIFHSRQGNEQFF
TRBV19	TRBJ2-1	-	TRBD2	TGTGCCAGTAGTATTAGCGGGACCTACAATGAGCAGTTCTTC	CASSISGTYNEQFF
TRBV4-3	TRBJ2-1	-	-	TGCGCCAGCAGCCCCTACCCTCAGAGCTCCTACAATGAGCAGTTCTTC	CASSPYPQSSYNEQFF
TRBV7-2	TRBJ2-5	-	TRBD2	TGTGCCAGCAGCTTAATCGCTAGCGGGAGGGAGACCCAGTACTTC	CASSLIASGRETQYF
TRBV19	TRBJ1-5	few	-	TGTGCCAGTAGTAAAGTCAGGGGAATGTATAGCAATCAGCCCCAGCATTTT	CASSKVRGMYSNQPQHF
TRBV4-1	TRBJ2-3	-	TRBD1	TGCGCCAGCAGCCAAGCGCCAGGGACAGGGAGCACAGATACGCAGTATTTT	CASSQAPGTGSTDTQYF
TRBV28	TRBJ1-2	-	TRBD1	TGTGCCAGCAGACCGGACAGGGAATACTATGGCTACACCTTC	CASRPDREYYGYTF
TRBV10-3	TRBJ1-3	-	-	TGTGCCATCAGGGACAGTTCTGGAAACACCATATATTTT	CAIRDSSGNTIYF
TRBV5-1	TRBJ2-7	-	-	TGCGCCAGCAGCTTGGGGACGGGGAGCTCCTACGAGCAGTACTTC	CASSLGTGSSYEQYF
TRBV28	TRBJ2-7	-	-	TGTGCCAGCAGTACAGGCGGCTACGAGCAGTACTTC	CASSTGGYEQYF
TRBV28	TRBJ2-1	-	TRBD2	TGTGCCAGCAGTTTATCGGCGGGAGGCCTCAATGAGCAGTTCTTC	CASSLSAGGLNEQFF
TRBV2	TRBJ2-7	-	-	TGTGCCAGCAAAGGGGGGGGAGTCGACGAGCAGTACTTC	CASKGGGVDEQYF
TRBV10-1	TRBJ1-5	few	-	TGCGCCAGCGGGGATAGCAATCAGCCCCAGCATTTT	CASGDSNQPQHF
TRBV6-6	TRBJ1-2	-	-	TGTGCCAGCACGGGACAAGATGGCTACACCTTC	CASTGQDGYTF
TRBV11-2	TRBJ2-5	-	TRBD2	TGTGCCAGCAGCTTAGACTGGCTAGCGGCAGTCGGGGAGACCCAGTACTTC	CASSLDWLAAVGETQYF
TRBV7-2	TRBJ2-3	-	-	TGTGCCAGCAGCTTAATGATGGATACGCAGTATTTT	CASSLMMDTQYF
TRBV19	TRBJ2-2	-	-	TGTGCCAGTAGTATGGATAACGGGGAGCTGTTTTTT	CASSMDNGELFF
TRBV5-1	TRBJ2-3	-	-	TGCGCCAGCAGCTTGGCACTGACCACAGATACGCAGTATTTT	CASSLALTTDTQYF
TRBV5-1	TRBJ2-4	-	TRBD2	TGCGCCAGCAGGTTTAGCGGGATGGGGGACATTCAGTACTTC	CASRFSGMGDIQYF
TRBV5-1	TRBJ1-2	-	-	TGCGCCAGCAGCCCCGGACGGGGGACACACTTCTATGGCTACACCTTC	CASSPGRGTHFYGYTF